These 26 T cell receptor beta chains share one sample of origin, sequenced in a study of OX40 agonist ivuxolimab in advanced cancers. Profiled with immunoSEQ multiplex PCR; TCRdb holds only in-frame clones, not every one. Of about 72,000 clones detected, about 90% appear once; the ten largest clones hold roughly 1.3%. Sample: CD4+ or CD8+ T cells sorted from blood, taken in a trial of the OX40 agonist ivuxolimab. The receptors stem from an adult with an advanced solid tumor such as melanoma, head and neck, liver or kidney cancer.

This chain connects TRBV5-1 to TRBJ2-1, with unresolved D. The CDR3 extends over 15 amino acids. V lost 2 bases and J 0 bases, leaving 9 bases between the germline ends. Germline CDR1 reads SGHRS; CDR2 reads YFSETQ. The CDR3 protein is CASSLGASSYNEQFF. DNA of the CDR3: TGCGCCAGCAGCTTAGGTGCTAGCTCCTACAATGAGCAGTTCTTC.

This clone was seen a handful of times. The V gene is TRBV29-1, the J gene TRBJ1-1, with D unresolved. Germline CDR1 SQVTM, CDR2 ANQGSEA. This CDR3 is 14 amino acids long. Trimming cost V 6 bases and J 0 bases, with 14 bases left between them. Here the CDR3 DNA reads TGCAGCGTCGGAGCCTGGGCCCTGAACACTGAAGCTTTCTTT. It codes for CSVGAWALNTEAFF.

V gene TRBV6-5 combines with J gene TRBJ1-5; possibly TRBD1 for D (5 bases). The CDR3 consists of 15 residues. V dropped 6 bases and J dropped 3 bases, with 15 bases sitting between them. Germline loops: CDR1 MNHEY, CDR2 SVGAGI. The DNA for the CDR3 is TGTGCCAGCAGAAGAACAGGAGAATTCAATCAGCCCCAGCATTTT. It specifies CASRRTGEFNQPQHF.

The chain carries TRBV27 and TRBJ2-2; D gene unclear. Trimming pared 4 bases from V and 3 bases from J, leaving 12 bases between. The CDR3 extends over 15 amino acids. Germline CDR1 MNHEY, CDR2 SMNVEV (reference sequence). The CDR3 loop reads CASSSHSGDTGELFF. DNA of the CDR3: TGTGCCAGCAGTTCCCACTCAGGTGACACCGGGGAGCTGTTTTTT.

This chain connects TRBV2 to TRBJ2-1; TRBD1 agrees at 8 bases. The CDR3 totals 17 residues. Germline V gene data show CDR1 as SNHLY and CDR2 as FYNNEI. The ends lost 6 bases at V and 4 bases at J; junction bases unmatched: 14. The CDR3 DNA is TGTGCCAGCAGCCTTTCTAAGGGACAGGAGTGGTACAATGAGCAGTTCTTC. Its translation is CASSLSKGQEWYNEQFF.

The chain uses TRBV5-1 and TRBJ1-4; possibly TRBD1 for D (6 bases). The V gene's germline CDR1 is SGHRS and CDR2 YFSETQ. Between the trimmed V and J ends, which lost 3 bases and 1 base, there was a span of 10 bases. This CDR3 has 15 residues. The CDR3 nucleotides read TGCGCCAGCAGCTACCAACAGGGAACTAATGAAAAACTGTTTTTT. It is translated as CASSYQQGTNEKLFF.

This rearrangement joins TRBV7-9 to TRBJ2-1; 8 nucleotides match TRBD1. Germline CDR1 is SEHNR and CDR2 is FQNEAQ (reference sequence). V shed 5 bases, J shed 1 base, and the junction held 4 bases outside the gene matches. This CDR3 is 15 amino acids long. As DNA, the CDR3 is TGTGCCAGCAGCCCAAGACAGGGGTCCTACAATGAGCAGTTCTTC. It is translated as CASSPRQGSYNEQFF.

The chain is built from TRBV5-1 and TRBJ2-7; D perhaps matches TRBD1 (6 bases). V was cut by 4 bases and J by 6 bases, with 14 bases left in between. CDR1 is SGHRS and CDR2 is YFSETQ in the germline V gene. The CDR3 runs 13 residues. Here the CDR3 reads CASSIQGWGEQYF. The CDR3 DNA follows: TGCGCCAGCAGCATACAGGGTTGGGGCGAGCAGTACTTC. Drawing the rest from reference TRBV5-1 and TRBJ2-7, the complete variable domain is KAGVTQTPRYLIKTRGQQVTLSCSPISGHRSVSWYQQTPGQGLQFLFEYFSETQRNKGNFPGRFSGRQFSNSRSEMNVSTLELGDSALYLCASSIQGWGEQYFGPGTRLTVT.

The V gene is TRBV7-9, the J gene TRBJ2-3; 8 bases are a match to TRBD1. The J segment lost 6 bases and the V segment lost 1 base, leaving 9 bases of the junction unmatched. The CDR3 is 16 residues long. Looked up from germline, CDR1 is SEHNR and CDR2 is FQNEAQ (reference sequence). The CDR3 DNA is TGTGCCAGCAGCTTAGGCCCGGCAGGGGGCGCGGATACGCAGTATTTT. Translation gives CASSLGPAGGADTQYF. Filled out from reference TRBV7-9 and TRBJ2-3, the complete variable domain reads DTGVSQNPRHKITKRGQNVTFRCDPISEHNRLYWYRQTLGQGPEFLTYFQNEAQLEKSRLLSDRFSAERPKGSFSTLEIQRTEQGDSAMYLCASSLGPAGGADTQYFGPGTRLTVL.

The chain links TRBV5-1 to TRBJ2-5; 9 bases are a match to TRBD1. Trimming at V came to 3 bases and at J to 0 bases, leaving 6 bases not matched to a gene. This CDR3 comprises 16 residues. The germline gives CDR1 SGHRS, CDR2 YFSETQ. The CDR3 reads CASSSGTGTNQETQYF. The CDR3 DNA reads as TGCGCCAGCAGCTCAGGGACAGGGACCAACCAAGAGACCCAGTACTTC. The entire variable domain, with the rest obtained from reference TRBV5-1 and TRBJ2-5, is as follows: KAGVTQTPRYLIKTRGQQVTLSCSPISGHRSVSWYQQTPGQGLQFLFEYFSETQRNKGNFPGRFSGRQFSNSRSEMNVSTLELGDSALYLCASSSGTGTNQETQYFGPGTRLLVL.

A single count supports this clone. This rearrangement joins TRBV18 to TRBJ2-7; 10 nucleotides match TRBD1. Germline CDR1 is KGHSH and CDR2 is LQKENI. V trimming: 3 bases; J trimming: 7 bases; junction bases outside the gene matches: 6. The CDR3 consists of 14 residues. The CDR3 region has the DNA TGTGCCAGCTCACCGGGACAGGGGCTTGTAGAGCAGTACTTC. This sequence encodes CASSPGQGLVEQYF. Variable domain in full (rest from reference TRBV18 and TRBJ2-7): NAGVMQNPRHLVRRRGQEARLRCSPMKGHSHVYWYRQLPEEGLKFMVYLQKENIIDESGMPKERFSAEFPKEGPSILRIQQVVRGDSAAYFCASSPGQGLVEQYFGPGTRLTVT.

This clone was seen once. V and J are TRBV7-2 and TRBJ1-4; a possible D gene is TRBD1 (5 bases). Germline V gene data show CDR1 as SGHTA and CDR2 as FQGNSA. V lost 5 bases to trimming and J lost 7 bases, with 17 bases between them. The CDR3 runs 15 residues. CDR3: CASSPTPGLSEKLFF. CDR3 coding DNA: TGTGCCAGCAGCCCGACTCCAGGGTTATCTGAAAAACTGTTTTTT.

The J gene is TRBJ1-2, the V gene TRBV29-1; TRBD1 matches at 9 bases. Germline V CDR1 and CDR2: SQVTM, ANQGSEA. The CDR3 loop spans 15 amino acids. V shed 6 bases and J 2 bases; nucleotides not matched to a gene: 10. The CDR3 is CSVDTSTGGNYGYTF. The CDR3 region has the DNA TGCAGCGTCGATACAAGCACAGGGGGCAACTATGGCTACACCTTC.

The DNA of the CDR3 is TGTGCCAGTTCTCTTGGGGGGACAGGGGCAAAAGATACGCAGTATTTT. Its translation is CASSLGGTGAKDTQYF. The J gene is TRBJ2-3, the V gene TRBV28; 10 bases agree with TRBD1. CDR1 and CDR2 (germline): MDHEN, SYDVKM. The length of the CDR3 is 16 residues. With V trimmed by 9 bases and J by 5 bases, 14 bases remained unmatched.

The chain uses TRBV28 and TRBJ2-1; D is possibly TRBD2 (5 bases). Looked up from germline, CDR1 is MDHEN and CDR2 is SYDVKM. V dropped 7 bases and J dropped 3 bases, with 13 bases sitting between them. The CDR3 is 14 amino acids. The chain's CDR3 is CASTNRGVYNEQFF. The CDR3 DNA sequence: TGTGCCAGCACCAACCGGGGAGTCTACAATGAGCAGTTCTTC. Looking up the rest from reference TRBV28 and TRBJ2-1 gives the full variable domain: DVKVTQSSRYLVKRTGEKVFLECVQDMDHENMFWYRQDPGLGLRLIYFSYDVKMKEKGDIPEGYSVSREKKERFSLILESASTNQTSMYLCASTNRGVYNEQFFGPGTRLTVL.

This clone was observed a single time. V is TRBV5-1 and J is TRBJ2-4; 8 nucleotides align to TRBD1. This CDR3 contains 11 residues. Germline CDR1 reads SGHRS; CDR2 reads YFSETQ. With 4 bases clipped from V and 9 bases from J, the junction kept 0 bases outside the gene matches. CDR3 protein: CASSTGGIQYF. The CDR3 DNA follows: TGCGCCAGCAGCACAGGGGGCATTCAGTACTTC.

CDR3 nucleotides: TGTGCCAGCAGCGTAGACGGGACCACAGATACGCAGTATTTT. Encoded protein: CASSVDGTTDTQYF. The chain is built from TRBV9 and TRBJ2-3; D may match TRBD1 or TRBD2 (5 bases each). Deletions cut 0 bases from V and 2 bases from J, with 7 bases between. The CDR3 is 14 amino acids. Per the germline V gene, CDR1 is SGDLS and CDR2 is YYNGEE.

This clone has more than one count but fewer than ten. This chain joins TRBV18 and TRBJ1-5; no reliable D call. There are 11 residues in the CDR3. The V and J ends lost 5 bases and 11 bases respectively, with 10 bases between them. Germline assignment: CDR1 KGHSH and CDR2 LQKENI. This CDR3 reads CASSSPATQHF. In DNA, the CDR3 is TGTGCCAGCTCATCCCCCGCAACCCAGCATTTT.

The gene calls are TRBV2 and TRBJ2-5; D not certain. From germline, CDR1 is SNHLY and CDR2 FYNNEI. The V end was cut by 7 bases, the J end by 1 base, with 13 bases between. The CDR3 is made up of 14 amino acids. CDR3 residues: CASTPLRTQETQYF. The CDR3, as DNA: TGTGCCAGCACCCCCCTCCGGACCCAAGAGACCCAGTACTTC.

This clone was seen once. V and J are TRBV15 and TRBJ2-7; a weak D match, TRBD2 (6 bases). The germline CDR1 and CDR2 sequences are LNHNV and YYDKDF (reference sequence). Trimming removed 0 bases at V and 1 base at J, with 13 bases between. CDR3 size: 16 residues. CDR3 amino acids: CATSRDNAGTSYEQYF. CDR3 in DNA: TGTGCCACCAGCAGAGATAATGCAGGGACTTCCTACGAGCAGTACTTC.

Ten or more counts support this clone. The chain has TRBV27 and TRBJ2-7, with D possibly called TRBD1 or TRBD2 (5 bases each). Germline V lookup: CDR1 MNHEY, CDR2 SMNVEV (reference sequence). V was cut by 5 bases and J by 1 base, with 15 bases left in between. This CDR3 is built from 15 residues. This CDR3 is CASSTRDGASYEQYF. The CDR3, as DNA: TGTGCCAGCAGTACCAGGGACGGTGCTTCCTACGAGCAGTACTTC.

The chain is built from TRBV2 and TRBJ2-1, with 7 bases that match TRBD2. Germline V gene lookup returns CDR1 SNHLY and CDR2 FYNNEI. V trimming: 8 bases; J trimming: 6 bases; junction bases outside the gene matches: 16. The CDR3 consists of 16 residues. The CDR3 DNA is TGTGCCAGCGTGGGGTGGAGACTAGCTTCGAGCAATGAGCAGTTCTTC. Encoded protein: CASVGWRLASSNEQFF.

This clone was observed once. The V gene is TRBV27, the J gene TRBJ2-3; 10 bases agree with TRBD2. The germline CDR1 and CDR2 sequences are MNHEY and SMNVEV (reference sequence). Trimming at V came to 5 bases and at J to 2 bases, leaving 4 bases not matched to a gene. The CDR3 is 15 amino acids. The CDR3 coding sequence is TGTGCCAGCAGTCTTAGCGGGGGGCCCACAGATACGCAGTATTTT. It yields the protein CASSLSGGPTDTQYF.

This clone appeared once. The CDR3 DNA reads as TGCGCCAGCAGCTACGGGACAGGAGAGACCCAGTACTTC. It specifies CASSYGTGETQYF. J is TRBJ2-5 and V is TRBV5-1; TRBD1 matches 8 bases. The germline V gene has CDR1 SGHRS and CDR2 YFSETQ. V was pared by 3 bases and J by 4 bases, with 2 bases of the junction left unmatched. The CDR3 covers 13 residues.

The chain is built from TRBV4-1 and TRBJ2-1; D is perhaps TRBD2 (6 bases). Per germline, CDR1 MGHRA and CDR2 YSYEKL. This CDR3 has 14 amino acids. V lost 0 bases and J lost 4, with 7 bases in between. Here the CDR3 reads CASSQEGTYNEQFF. The CDR3 nucleotides are TGCGCCAGCAGCCAAGAAGGGACTTACAATGAGCAGTTCTTC.

The rearrangement uses TRBV6-1 and TRBJ2-7; D ambiguous. CDR1 is MNHNS, CDR2 SASEGT, per germline. The CDR3 runs to 12 residues. V lost 3 bases and J lost 3, with 6 bases in between. The CDR3 DNA reads TGTGCCAGCAGTGAGGGTCGCTACGAGCAGTACTTC. It yields the protein CASSEGRYEQYF.